The entry below gives a single TCR beta chain sequence along with its context. This clonotype was found many times. Its antigen is not yet known. Qualities for individual bases were not recorded, and no much larger clone is one base off. The TCR beta CDR3 regions were amplified from the RNA transcripts. For the first round of RT-PCR on the TCR CDR3, the HTBI primer set was used together with the Qiagen OneStep RT-PCR kit. A second multiplex PCR round built the libraries, followed by size selection and purification. Sequencing of the libraries was done on an Illumina HiSeq2000 using paired-end 100 bp reads. The paper's data handling went like this. SOAPnuke was used to process the raw data, with reads discarded if the reads contained adapters or uncalled bases, had a mean Phred below 15, or lacked an exact constant-primer or identifier match. High-quality paired reads were merged with COPE v1.2.5, and unique nucleotide sequences were defined as clonotypes. MiTCR v1.1 was used to align clonotypes to the IMGT TRBV, TRBD and TRBJ reference segments. The analysis was restricted to V-J combinations with a frequency above 0.0001, which together covered 99% to 99.2% of the repertoires. A TCS score was defined as the ratio between F50 (clonal expansion) and ExV (chaos), using BLOSUM62-based TCRdist between CDR3 peptides within each V-J. Welch's t-statistics and random forest reduced some 510 V-J features to 10 to 15, which were used in a naive Bayes classifier (R e1071). TCRdb applied fastp at Q25 and MiXCR to the public reads, then kept only in-frame beta chains. Duplicate CDR3 protein sequences are folded into a single record with the most common DNA and genes. The authors' filters were not applied to this entry. The sample profile shows 650,000 to 700,000 distinct CDR3 sequences; around a sixth of them were found once. In total, the top ten clones hold about 14% of the sample.

Stable Graves' hyperthyroidism was defined as the absence of progression to ophthalmopathy over 18 months of follow-up. Hyperthyroidism patients were newly diagnosed, with disease duration under 2 months, and aged 18 to 65 years. Any patient with an uncontrolled infection, another autoimmune disease, pregnancy or lactation was excluded. Diagnoses relied on clinical symptoms, serum thyroxine and TRAb, thyroid ultrasound and orbital computed tomography. PBMCs were separated from roughly 10 ml of fresh peripheral blood using Ficoll-Paque density gradient centrifugation. Trizol reagent was used to extract total RNA, and RNA quality was then checked on an Agilent 2100 Bioanalyzer. The sample comes from a study of T cells in Graves' hyperthyroidism and ophthalmopathy (dated by TCRdb to the late 2010s). Background on the whole study: Peripheral blood samples were taken at initial diagnosis, before any treatment was given. TCR V-J signatures able to tell the groups apart were searched for in a discovery cohort of some 97 patients, of whom approximately 40 had Graves' ophthalmopathy and around 57 had stable Graves' hyperthyroidism. An independent validation cohort of around 19 hyperthyroidism patients and about 15 patients who later progressed to ophthalmopathy tested prospective prediction of ophthalmopathy. For training and testing, the approximately 97 patients in the discovery cohort were randomly divided in a 7:3 ratio. Thyroid tissue and blood T-cell repertoires from six Graves' hyperthyroidism patients were also compared in the study. Following sampling, methimazole starting at 30 mg daily was given to hyperthyroidism patients, and high-dose intravenous methylprednisolone was given to ophthalmopathy patients. According to the paper, TCR Vbeta CDR3 sequencing was carried out on about 140 peripheral blood samples, which came from approximately 43 ophthalmopathy, fewer than 80 hyperthyroidism and about 17 progressor patients. The full study reports these points: Sample size was not statistically predetermined, and blinding of investigators to group allocation was not performed. Most expanded thyroid clonotypes (frequency above 0.001) were also detected in blood, a finding suggesting that blood repertoires may reflect thyroid immune responses. In validation, progression to ophthalmopathy was predicted by the model with 55% to 71% sensitivity and 72% to 85% specificity, a median of roughly six months before onset. A 13 V-J signature model separated ophthalmopathy from stable hyperthyroidism, with around 88% sensitivity and 81% to 82% specificity in cross-validation and 80%/75% in testing.

The sequencing sample was made of blood. This clonotype was obtained from a man between 45 and 60 years old with Graves' hyperthyroidism.

The CDR3 protein sequence reads: CASSWPGQGNTGELFF. In nucleotide form, the sequence is TGTGCCAGCAGCTGGCCGGGACAGGGTAACACCGGGGAGCTGTTTTTT. This receptor chain uses TRBV5-4 and TRBJ2-2, with 9 bases matching TRBD1. As encoded in the germline V gene (reference sequence), CDR1 is SGHNT while CDR2 is YYREEE. The CDR3 sequence holds 16 residues, the cysteine and phenylalanine included. Only CDR3 DNA is held: 48 bases, read in frame from base 1. V has 3 bases trimmed and J has 2 bases trimmed; junction bases matching no gene number 5.